This entry lists 8 T cell receptor beta chains sequenced from one sample in a study of T-cell reconstitution after alpha-beta-depleted transplantation in children. Unique molecular identifiers featured in how the TCRbeta library was prepared. MiXCR, applied by TCRdb to the PCR reads, yields one record per CDR3 protein. Of over 450,000 distinct CDR3 sequences in the sample, 10% were seen once. The source was PBMCs, collected before TCRalphabeta/CD19-depleted stem cell transplant. The source is a child aged 2-9 years with inherited bone marrow failure, due to receive a stem cell transplant.

The DNA of the CDR3 is TGCGCCAGCAGCCCAAACCGGGACCAAAAACCTCACGAGCAGTACTTC. Translated, it gives CASSPNRDQKPHEQYF. V usage is TRBV23-1 and J usage is TRBJ2-7; the D call may be TRBD1 or TRBD2 (5 bases each). TRBV23-1 is placed among ORFs of uncertain function. The CDR3 runs 16 residues. The ends were cut back, 6 bases at V and 5 bases at J, with 23 bases in the middle.

The J gene is TRBJ2-2, the V gene TRBV19, with D maybe TRBD2 (6 bases). The length of the CDR3 is 13 residues. The V gene lost 8 bases and the J gene lost 7 bases, with 14 bases spanning the gap. CDR1 and CDR2 (germline): LNHDA, SQIVND (reference sequence). The CDR3 DNA reads as TGTGCCAGTGAAGCGGGCTCTGGCGGGGAGCTGTTTTTT. Residues: CASEAGSGGELFF.

This clonotype showed up many times. The chain has TRBV4-2 and TRBJ2-7, with 8 bases lining up with TRBD1. V was clipped by 0 bases and J by 2 bases; unmatched bases: 3. The CDR3 extends over 15 amino acids. Per the germline V gene, CDR1 is LGHNA and CDR2 is YNFKEQ. Written as DNA, the CDR3 is TGTGCCAGCAGCCAAGACCCGACAGGGGCCTACGAGCAGTACTTC. Amino acid sequence: CASSQDPTGAYEQYF.

This clonotype appeared many times. The chain uses TRBV7-8 and TRBJ2-7, with D possibly being TRBD1 (6 bases). V was cut by 5 bases and J by 3 bases, with 17 bases left in between. This CDR3 has 15 residues. Germline CDR1 and CDR2: SGHVS and FQNEAQ. CDR3: CASSRTEVLIYEQYF. CDR3 nucleotide sequence: TGTGCCAGCAGCCGGACAGAGGTTCTGATCTACGAGCAGTACTTC.

In its sample, this clonotype was seen many times. The chain uses TRBV10-3 and TRBJ1-5; no firm D call. The CDR3 contains 13 residues. V was cut by 4 bases and J by 1 base, with 5 bases left in between. Per the germline V gene, CDR1 is ENHRY and CDR2 is SYGVKD. CDR3 residues: CAISVGSNQPQHF. Written as DNA, the CDR3 is TGTGCCATCAGTGTTGGGAGCAATCAGCCCCAGCATTTT.

The chain has TRBV4-3 and TRBJ2-2; TRBD2 agrees at 8 bases. The ends lost 0 bases at V and 3 bases at J; junction bases unmatched: 9. The CDR3 consists of 18 residues. Germline V gene sequence: CDR1 LGHNA, CDR2 YSLEER. For the CDR3, the DNA is TGCGCCAGCAGCCAAGATATTTTGACTAGCGAGGACACCGGGGAGCTGTTTTTT. Translated: CASSQDILTSEDTGELFF.

This clonotype was recorded at least ten times. The chain couples TRBV5-4 to TRBJ2-1; D is perhaps TRBD2 (8 bases). Trimming stripped 4 bases from V and 8 bases from J, with 25 bases between. CDR3 size: 17 residues. Germline loops: CDR1 SGHNT, CDR2 YYREEE (reference sequence). CDR3 region: CASSTPRRGAGGYEQFF. The CDR3 region has the DNA TGTGCCAGCAGCACCCCTCGCAGGGGGGCGGGAGGCTATGAGCAGTTCTTC.

This clonotype was counted ten times or more. V is TRBV20-1 and J is TRBJ1-1; 7 positions agree with TRBD1. The germline V gene has CDR1 DFQATT and CDR2 SNEGSKA (reference sequence). The CDR3 totals 12 residues. CDR3 loop: CRGDSWGAEAFF. For the CDR3, the DNA is TGCAGAGGGGACAGCTGGGGGGCTGAAGCTTTCTTT.